This entry describes one TCR beta chain. Its antigen is currently unknown. The sample belongs to a study of cytomegalovirus exposure and HLA in healthy donors. The study, taken as a whole, reports: From TCR beta sequences, most subjects' HLA-A and HLA-B alleles were reportedly predicted accurately. Presence/absence results assume similar sequencing depth per donor, which may not hold. By a later analysis, the bulk of CMV-associated TCR beta chains appeared HLA-restricted.

Germline V gives CDR1 SEHNR, CDR2 FQNEAQ (reference sequence). CDR3 size: 15 residues. V was pared by 5 bases and J by 0 bases, with 10 bases between. In the PCR, 60 Vbeta and 13 Jbeta primers were used. The data were produced by immunoSEQ multiplex PCR, yet TCRdb's version contains in-frame clones alone and is incomplete. Among 95,000 to 100,000 clones, around four fifths were seen once, and the ten largest hold 1.5% to 2.5%. The TCR comes from a man in his forties in good health and CMV-seronegative. V gene TRBV7-9 combines with J gene TRBJ1-4; D is unclear. Sequencing used PBMCs. Written as DNA, the CDR3 is TGTGCCAGCAGCGAACTGGGCGCAACTAATGAAAAACTGTTTTTT. Its protein product is CASSELGATNEKLFF.